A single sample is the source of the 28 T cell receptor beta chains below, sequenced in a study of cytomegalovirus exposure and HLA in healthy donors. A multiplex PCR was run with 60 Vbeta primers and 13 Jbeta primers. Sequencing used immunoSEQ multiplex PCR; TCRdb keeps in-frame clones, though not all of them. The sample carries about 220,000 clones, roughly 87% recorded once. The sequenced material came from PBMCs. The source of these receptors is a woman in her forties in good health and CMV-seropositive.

CDR3 protein: CASSSGTSGTSSYNEQFF. In nucleotides, the CDR3 is TGTGCCAGCAGCTCCGGGACTAGCGGGACTAGCTCCTACAATGAGCAGTTCTTC. The V call is TRBV7-9, the J call TRBJ2-1; 13 bases are a match to TRBD2. This CDR3 region has 18 residues. Germline V CDR1 and CDR2: SEHNR, FQNEAQ (reference sequence). The ends lost 4 bases at V and 0 bases at J; junction bases unmatched: 6.

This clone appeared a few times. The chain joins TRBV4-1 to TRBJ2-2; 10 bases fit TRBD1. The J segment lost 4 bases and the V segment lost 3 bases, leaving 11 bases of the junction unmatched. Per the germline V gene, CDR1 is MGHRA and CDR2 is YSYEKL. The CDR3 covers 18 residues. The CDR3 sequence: CASSHRYGGTGATGELFF. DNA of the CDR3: TGCGCCAGCAGCCATCGGTACGGCGGGACAGGGGCCACCGGGGAGCTGTTTTTT.

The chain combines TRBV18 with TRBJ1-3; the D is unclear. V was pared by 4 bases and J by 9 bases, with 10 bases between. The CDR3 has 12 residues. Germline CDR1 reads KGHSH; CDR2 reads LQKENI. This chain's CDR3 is CASSRDVPTIYF. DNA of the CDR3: TGTGCCAGCTCACGAGATGTCCCCACCATATATTTT.

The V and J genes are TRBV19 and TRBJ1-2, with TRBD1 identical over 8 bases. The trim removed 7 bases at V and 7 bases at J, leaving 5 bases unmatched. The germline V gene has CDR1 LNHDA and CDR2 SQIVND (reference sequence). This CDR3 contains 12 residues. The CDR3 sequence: CASTGQGSGYTF. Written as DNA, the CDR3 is TGTGCCAGTACCGGACAGGGATCTGGCTACACCTTC.

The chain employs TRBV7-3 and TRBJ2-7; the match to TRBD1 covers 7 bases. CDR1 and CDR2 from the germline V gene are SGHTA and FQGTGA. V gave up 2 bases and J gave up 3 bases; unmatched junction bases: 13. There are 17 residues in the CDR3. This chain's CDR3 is CASSLGIGGQSNYEQYF. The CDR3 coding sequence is TGTGCCAGCAGCTTAGGGATTGGGGGACAGAGCAACTACGAGCAGTACTTC.

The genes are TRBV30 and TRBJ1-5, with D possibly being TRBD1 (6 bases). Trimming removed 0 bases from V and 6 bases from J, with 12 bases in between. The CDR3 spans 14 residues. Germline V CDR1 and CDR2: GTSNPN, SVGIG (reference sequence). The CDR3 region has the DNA TGTGCCTGGAGTGTAATAGGGGGTAGTCAGCCCCAGCATTTT. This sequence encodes CAWSVIGGSQPQHF.

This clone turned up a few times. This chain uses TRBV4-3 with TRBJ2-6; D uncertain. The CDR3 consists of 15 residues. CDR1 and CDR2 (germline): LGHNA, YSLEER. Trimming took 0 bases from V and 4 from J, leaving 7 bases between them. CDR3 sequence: CASSQELLGANVLTF. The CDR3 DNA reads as TGCGCCAGCAGCCAAGAATTACTCGGGGCCAACGTCCTGACTTTC.

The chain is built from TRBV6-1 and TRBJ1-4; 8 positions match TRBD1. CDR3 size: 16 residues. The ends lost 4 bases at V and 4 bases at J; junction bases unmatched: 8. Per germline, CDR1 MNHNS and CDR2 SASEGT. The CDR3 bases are TGTGCCAGCAGTGCGACAGGGGTTGGGCTTAATGAAAAACTGTTTTTT. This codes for CASSATGVGLNEKLFF.

The CDR3 nucleotides are TGTGCCACCCACAGATCCCCGTACGAGCAGTACTTC. It codes for CATHRSPYEQYF. The chain uses TRBV2 and TRBJ2-5; D is unclear. The DNA end is a closer match to TRBJ2-7, so the J assignment may be wrong. Germline V gives CDR1 SNHLY, CDR2 FYNNEI. This CDR3 contains 12 residues.

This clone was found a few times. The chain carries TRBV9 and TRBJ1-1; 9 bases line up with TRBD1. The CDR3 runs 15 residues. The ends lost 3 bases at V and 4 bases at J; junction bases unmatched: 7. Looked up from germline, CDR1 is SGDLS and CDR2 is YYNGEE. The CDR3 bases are TGTGCCAGCAGCGCTTTACCGGGACAGGGCACTGAAGCTTTCTTT. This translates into CASSALPGQGTEAFF.

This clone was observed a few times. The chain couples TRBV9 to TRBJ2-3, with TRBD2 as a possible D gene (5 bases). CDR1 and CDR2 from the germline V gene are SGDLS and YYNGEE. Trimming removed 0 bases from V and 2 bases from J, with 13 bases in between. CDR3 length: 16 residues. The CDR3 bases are TGTGCCAGCAGCGTAGCTGGAGGCCTGAACACAGATACGCAGTATTTT. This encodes CASSVAGGLNTDTQYF.

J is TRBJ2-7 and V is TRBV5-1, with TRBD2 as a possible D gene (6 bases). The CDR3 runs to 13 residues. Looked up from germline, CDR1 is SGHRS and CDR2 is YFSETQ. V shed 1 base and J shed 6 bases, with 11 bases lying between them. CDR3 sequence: CASSLTGLIEQYF. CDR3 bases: TGCGCCAGCAGCTTGACGGGACTCATCGAGCAGTACTTC.

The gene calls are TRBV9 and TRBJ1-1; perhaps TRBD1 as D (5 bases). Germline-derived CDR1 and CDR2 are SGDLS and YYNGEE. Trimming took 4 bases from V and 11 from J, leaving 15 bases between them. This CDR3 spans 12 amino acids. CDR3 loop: CASSQPSRGAFF. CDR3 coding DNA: TGTGCCAGCAGCCAGCCTTCCCGGGGGGCTTTCTTT.

CDR3: CASSVGGTSGLYNEQFF. The DNA of the CDR3 is TGTGCCAGCAGCGTAGGGGGGACTAGCGGCTTATACAATGAGCAGTTCTTC. This chain links TRBV9 with TRBJ2-1; 11 bases map to TRBD2. Looked up from germline, CDR1 is SGDLS and CDR2 is YYNGEE. The CDR3 extends over 17 amino acids. Trimming cost V 0 bases and J 4 bases; bases outside gene matches: 6.

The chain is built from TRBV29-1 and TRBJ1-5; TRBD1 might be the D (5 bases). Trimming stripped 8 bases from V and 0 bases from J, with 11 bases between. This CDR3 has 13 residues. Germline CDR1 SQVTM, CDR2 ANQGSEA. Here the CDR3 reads CSSPRDSNQPQHF. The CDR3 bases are TGCAGCTCCCCCAGGGATAGCAATCAGCCCCAGCATTTT.

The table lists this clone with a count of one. CDR3 sequence (DNA): TGTGCCAGCAGCTTGGTTATAGCGGGAGGGCCATCCTACAATGAGCAGTTCTTC. Translated: CASSLVIAGGPSYNEQFF. The chain is built from TRBV5-8 and TRBJ2-1; 11 positions agree with TRBD2. The CDR3 totals 18 residues. CDR1 is SGHTS, CDR2 YDEGEE, per germline. The V segment lost 0 bases and the J segment 1 base; nucleotides outside the gene matches: 6.

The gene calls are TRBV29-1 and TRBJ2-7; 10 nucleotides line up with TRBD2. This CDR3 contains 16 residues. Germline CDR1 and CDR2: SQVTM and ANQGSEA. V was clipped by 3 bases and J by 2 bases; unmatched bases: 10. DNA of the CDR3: TGCAGCGTTGATGGGGCTAGCGGGAGAGGGCCCTACGAGCAGTACTTC. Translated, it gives CSVDGASGRGPYEQYF.

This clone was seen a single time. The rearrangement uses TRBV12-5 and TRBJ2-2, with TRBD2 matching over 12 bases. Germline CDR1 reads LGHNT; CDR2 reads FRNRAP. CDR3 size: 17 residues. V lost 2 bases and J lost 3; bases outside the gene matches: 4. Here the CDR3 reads CASGLLAGGQDTGELFF. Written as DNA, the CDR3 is TGTGCTAGTGGTTTGCTAGCGGGGGGGCAAGACACCGGGGAGCTGTTTTTT. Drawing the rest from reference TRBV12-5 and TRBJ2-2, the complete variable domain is DARVTQTPRHKVTEMGQEVTMRCQPILGHNTVFWYRQTMMQGLELLAYFRNRAPLDDSGMPKDRFSAEMPDATLATLKIQPSEPRDSAVYFCASGLLAGGQDTGELFFGEGSRLTVL.

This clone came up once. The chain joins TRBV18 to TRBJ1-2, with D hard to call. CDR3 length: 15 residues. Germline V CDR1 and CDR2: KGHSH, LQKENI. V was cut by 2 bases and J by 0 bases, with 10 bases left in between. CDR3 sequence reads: CASSPVNGANYGYTF. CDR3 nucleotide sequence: TGTGCCAGCTCACCAGTTAACGGTGCTAACTATGGCTACACCTTC. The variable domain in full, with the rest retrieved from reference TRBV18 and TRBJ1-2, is NAGVMQNPRHLVRRRGQEARLRCSPMKGHSHVYWYRQLPEEGLKFMVYLQKENIIDESGMPKERFSAEFPKEGPSILRIQQVVRGDSAAYFCASSPVNGANYGYTFGSGTRLTVV.

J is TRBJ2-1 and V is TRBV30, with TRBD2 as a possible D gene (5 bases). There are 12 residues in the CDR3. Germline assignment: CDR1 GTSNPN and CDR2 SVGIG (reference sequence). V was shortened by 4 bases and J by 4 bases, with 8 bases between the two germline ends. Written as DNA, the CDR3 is TGTGCCTGGACGGGATTATACAATGAGCAGTTCTTC. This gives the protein CAWTGLYNEQFF.

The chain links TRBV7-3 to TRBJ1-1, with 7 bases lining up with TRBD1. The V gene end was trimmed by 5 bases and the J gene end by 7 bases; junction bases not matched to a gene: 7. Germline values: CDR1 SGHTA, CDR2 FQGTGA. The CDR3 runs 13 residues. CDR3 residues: CASSLTRQGEAFF. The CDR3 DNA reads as TGTGCCAGCAGCCTTACCCGACAGGGTGAAGCTTTCTTT.

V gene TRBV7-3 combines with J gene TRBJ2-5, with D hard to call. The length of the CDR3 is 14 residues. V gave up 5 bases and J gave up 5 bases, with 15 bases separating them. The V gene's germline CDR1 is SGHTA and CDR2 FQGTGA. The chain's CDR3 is CASSLTTIGETQYF. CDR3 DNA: TGTGCCAGCAGCCTTACTACTATCGGGGAGACCCAGTACTTC.

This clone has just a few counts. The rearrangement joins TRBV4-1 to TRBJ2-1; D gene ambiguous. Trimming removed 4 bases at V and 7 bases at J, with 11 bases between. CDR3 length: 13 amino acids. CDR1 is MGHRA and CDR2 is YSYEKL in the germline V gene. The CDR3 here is CASSRNLVNEQFF. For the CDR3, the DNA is TGCGCCAGCAGCCGTAACCTAGTAAATGAGCAGTTCTTC.

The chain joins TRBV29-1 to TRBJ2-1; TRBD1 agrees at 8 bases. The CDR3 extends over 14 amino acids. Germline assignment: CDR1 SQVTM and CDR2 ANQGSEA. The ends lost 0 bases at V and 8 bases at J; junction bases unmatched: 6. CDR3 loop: CSVEDRGRIHEQFF. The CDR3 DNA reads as TGCAGCGTTGAAGACAGGGGGCGAATTCATGAGCAGTTCTTC.

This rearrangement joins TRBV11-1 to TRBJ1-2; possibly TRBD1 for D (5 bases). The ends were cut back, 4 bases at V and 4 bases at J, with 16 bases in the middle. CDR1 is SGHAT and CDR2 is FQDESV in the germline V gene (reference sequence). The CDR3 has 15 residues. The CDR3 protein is CASSSLDGAFYGYTF. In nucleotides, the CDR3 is TGTGCCAGCAGCTCCCTGGATGGGGCTTTCTATGGCTACACCTTC.

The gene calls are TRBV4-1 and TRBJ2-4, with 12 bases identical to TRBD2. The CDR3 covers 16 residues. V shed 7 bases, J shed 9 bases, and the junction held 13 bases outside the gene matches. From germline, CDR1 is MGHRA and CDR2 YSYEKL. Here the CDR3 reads CASTPPLAGGKGIQYF. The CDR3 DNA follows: TGCGCCAGCACCCCCCCACTAGCGGGGGGCAAAGGCATTCAGTACTTC.

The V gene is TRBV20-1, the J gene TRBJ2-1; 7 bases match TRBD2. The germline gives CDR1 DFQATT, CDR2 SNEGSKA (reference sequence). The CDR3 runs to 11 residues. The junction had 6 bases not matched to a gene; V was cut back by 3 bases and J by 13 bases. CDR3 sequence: CSARVGTTQFF. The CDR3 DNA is TGCAGTGCTAGGGTGGGGACTACCCAGTTCTTC.

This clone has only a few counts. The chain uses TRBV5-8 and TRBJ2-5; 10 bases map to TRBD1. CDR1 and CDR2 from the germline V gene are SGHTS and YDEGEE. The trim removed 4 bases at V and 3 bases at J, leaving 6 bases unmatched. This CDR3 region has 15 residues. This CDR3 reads CASSPGTGDEETQYF. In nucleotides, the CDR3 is TGTGCCAGCAGCCCCGGGACAGGGGATGAAGAGACCCAGTACTTC.